This T cell receptor (beta chain) originates from a study of blood T cell repertoires in COVID-19. The CDR3 loop spans 15 amino acids. Germline-derived CDR1 and CDR2 are SNHLY and FYNNEI. V was pared by 5 bases and J by 0 bases, with 4 bases of the junction left unmatched. Resolution of symptoms, clearance, or two negative PCRs was present in recovered Cohort 3 donors. In the original analysis: Amplification from reference gene primers served as the basis for estimated nucleated cell counts. Clones were read by immunoSEQ multiplex PCR, and TCRdb kept only the in-frame ones, dropping some. D and trimming come from the DNA, and the V and J calls and clone size come from that table. Counted here are approximately 270,000 clones, around 85% occurring once; the ten biggest clones make up under 2.5%.

The TCR sequence derives from a woman aged 50 to 60 who had recovered from COVID-19. The sample comprised PBMCs or T cells enriched from blood (not recorded which). The chain recombines TRBV2 with TRBJ2-3; 8 nucleotides match TRBD1. DNA for the CDR3: TGTGCCAGCAGTACAGGGGGAACGAGCACAGATACGCAGTATTTT. Translation gives CASSTGGTSTDTQYF.